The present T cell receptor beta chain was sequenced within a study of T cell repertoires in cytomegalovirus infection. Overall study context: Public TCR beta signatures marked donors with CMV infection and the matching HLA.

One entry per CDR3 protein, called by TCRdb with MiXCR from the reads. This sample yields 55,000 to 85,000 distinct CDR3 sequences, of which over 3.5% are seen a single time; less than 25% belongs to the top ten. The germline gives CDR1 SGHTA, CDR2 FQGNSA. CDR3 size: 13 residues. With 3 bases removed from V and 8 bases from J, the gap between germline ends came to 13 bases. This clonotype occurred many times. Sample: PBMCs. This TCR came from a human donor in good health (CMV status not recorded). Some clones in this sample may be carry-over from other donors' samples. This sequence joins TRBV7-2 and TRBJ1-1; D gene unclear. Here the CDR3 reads CASSFLRSTEAFF. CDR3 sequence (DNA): TGTGCCAGCAGCTTCCTCAGATCGACGGAAGCTTTCTTT. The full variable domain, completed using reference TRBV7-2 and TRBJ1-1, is GAGVSQSPSNKVTEKGKDVELRCDPISGHTALYWYRQSLGQGLEFLIYFQGNSAPDKSGLPSDRFSAERTGGSVSTLTIQRTQQEDSAVYLCASSFLRSTEAFFGQGTRLTVV.